This TCR beta chain was retrieved from a study of control samples from healthy donors and cancer patients. Clones were sequenced by immunoSEQ multiplex PCR, and TCRdb holds only the in-frame ones, with some missing. The repertoire includes about 130,000 clones, about 95% of them detected once, and 3.5% to 4% sits in the top ten. Per germline, CDR1 SGDLS and CDR2 YYNGEE. The ends lost 4 bases at V and 5 bases at J; junction bases unmatched: 7. This CDR3 region has 14 residues. The receptor was isolated from a man aged 25 to 40 in good health. The specimen was blood. The chain links TRBV9 to TRBJ2-5, with 8 bases lining up with TRBD1. CDR3 sequence: CASSSSGGAETQYF. The CDR3 nucleotides read TGTGCCAGCAGCTCCTCAGGGGGCGCGGAGACCCAGTACTTC.